The rows below give T cell receptor beta chains drawn from one sample of a study of human T cells and chemical hapten exposure. TCRdb independently ran MiXCR on the RACE reads; one entry per CDR3 protein. The data show around 50,000 distinct CDR3 sequences, with roughly 9.5% seen just once and around 4.3% held by the top ten. The sample was whole blood, taken in connection with sensitization to the hapten diphenylcyclopropenone (DPC). The receptors were gathered from a woman aged 45-65 years with alopecia areata. Some clones in this sample may be carry-over from other donors' samples. CDR3s include the opening cysteine and the closing phenylalanine or tryptophan. D genes are given only for firm matches. Expanded clones are given a class, and other clones once, few, many or no size at all.

CDR3 DNA	CDR3 protein	V gene	J gene	clone size	D gene
TGTGCCAGCAGTACAGGAGACGGGAGCAATCAGCCCCAGCATTTT	CASSTGDGSNQPQHF	TRBV12-3/TRBV12-4	TRBJ1-5	many	NA
TGCGCCAGCAGCCAAGATCTACAGGGATGGGAGACCCAGTACTTC	CASSQDLQGWETQYF	TRBV4-3	TRBJ2-5	NA	NA
TGTGCCAGCAGCTTCGCGTCCGAGCAGTACTTC	CASSFASEQYF	TRBV7-9	TRBJ2-7	many	NA
TGTGCCATCAGTGAATCACAGAACACTGAAGCTTTCTTT	CAISESQNTEAFF	TRBV10-3	TRBJ1-1	NA	NA
TGCAGCGTTGAAAGGGGGTCGGGCACAGATACGCAGTATTTT	CSVERGSGTDTQYF	TRBV29-1	TRBJ2-3	many	NA
TGTGCCAGCGCTGTAAGGAACACTGAAGCTTTCTTT	CASAVRNTEAFF	TRBV28	TRBJ1-1	many	NA
TGCAGCGTTGAAGTAGGGCAGGGGGCCGAAAAACTGTTTTTT	CSVEVGQGAEKLFF	TRBV29-1	TRBJ1-4	many	TRBD1
TGCGCCAGCAGCTTGGCCTCCGGGACTCAAGTCGAGCAGTACTTC	CASSLASGTQVEQYF	TRBV5-1	TRBJ2-7	NA	NA
TGCGCCAGCAGCATTCCCGGAGGGACTAGCGGGCTCCCGGGGGAGCTGTTTTTT	CASSIPGGTSGLPGELFF	TRBV4-1	TRBJ2-2	many	TRBD2
TGTGCCAGCAGCCGGTCTAGCCGGGGCGAGCAGTACTTC	CASSRSSRGEQYF	TRBV7-2	TRBJ2-7	many	NA
TGTGCCAGCAGCCAAGCCGGGACTAGTTCGGTTGAGCAGTTCTTC	CASSQAGTSSVEQFF	TRBV4-2	TRBJ2-1	NA	TRBD2
TGTGCCAGCAGGGACAGAGCATCTGGGGCCAACGTCCTGACTTTC	CASRDRASGANVLTF	TRBV2	TRBJ2-6	NA	NA
TGTGCCAGCTCCCCCGGGACAGCTCGCACAGATACGCAGTATTTT	CASSPGTARTDTQYF	TRBV18	TRBJ2-3	many	TRBD1
TGTGCCAGCAGAGAACCATTCCGGACTGAAGCTTTCTTT	CASREPFRTEAFF	TRBV28	TRBJ1-1	NA	NA
TGTGCCGGGAATGGGGGGTCGGCAAATAATTCACCCCTCCACTTT	CAGNGGSANNSPLHF	TRBV30	TRBJ1-6	NA	NA
TGTGCCAGCAGCGTGGGACCCCCGAGCTCTGGAAACACCATATATTTT	CASSVGPPSSGNTIYF	TRBV7-8	TRBJ1-3	few	NA
TGTGCCAGCAGTCCCGGGACAGGGGGCTATGGCTACACCTTC	CASSPGTGGYGYTF	TRBV12-3/TRBV12-4	TRBJ1-2	many	TRBD1
TGCGCCAGCAGGGGACAGGGTGATAATGAGCAGTTCTTC	CASRGQGDNEQFF	TRBV10-1	TRBJ2-1	many	TRBD1
TGCAGCGTTGCCGAGGCTGGTACGCAGTATTTT	CSVAEAGTQYF	TRBV29-1	TRBJ2-3	few	NA
TGTGCCAGCAGCTTAAACGTAGTCCGAGAGACCCAGTACTTC	CASSLNVVRETQYF	TRBV7-8	TRBJ2-5	many	NA
TGTGCCACCAGTGATTTGACTAGTCCAGATACGCAGTATTTT	CATSDLTSPDTQYF	TRBV24-1	TRBJ2-3	many	NA
TGCAGTGGCGCCGGGGCAAGCTCCTACAATGAGCAGTTCTTC	CSGAGASSYNEQFF	TRBV20-1	TRBJ2-1	many	NA
TGCGCCAGCAGCTTGGGACAAACGCCCCCCTACGAGCAGTACTTC	CASSLGQTPPYEQYF	TRBV5-1	TRBJ2-7	NA	NA
TGTGCCAGCAGCACAGGGAACATTCAGTACTTC	CASSTGNIQYF	TRBV7-2	TRBJ2-4	many	NA
TGTGCCAGCGTATCCGGGACTAGCATAAATGAGCAGTTCTTC	CASVSGTSINEQFF	TRBV7-8	TRBJ2-1	many	TRBD2
TGCGCCAGCGGATCTTCCAGGGACAGAGAGTACCAAGAGACCCAGTACTTC	CASGSSRDREYQETQYF	TRBV10-2	TRBJ2-5	NA	TRBD1
TGTGCCAGTAGTTTCGGGACTAGCGATAAAAACATTCAGTACTTC	CASSFGTSDKNIQYF	TRBV19	TRBJ2-4	many	TRBD2
TGTGCCAGCAGTTCAAACATCCTTGAAGCTTTCTTT	CASSSNILEAFF	TRBV7-2	TRBJ1-1	many	NA
TGTGCCAGCAGCCAGGGGCCGAACACTGAAGCTTTCTTT	CASSQGPNTEAFF	TRBV7-2	TRBJ1-1	NA	NA
TGTGCCAGCAGCTTGGAGGATTCACCCCTCCACTTT	CASSLEDSPLHF	TRBV7-9	TRBJ1-6	many	NA